The rows below give T cell receptor beta chains drawn from one sample of a study of blood T cell repertoires in COVID-19. Sequencing used immunoSEQ multiplex PCR; TCRdb keeps in-frame clones, though not all of them. The table lists around 300,000 clones, around 81% of them singletons. Sequencing used peripheral blood. The origin of the receptors is a woman between 50 and 59 years old with active or convalescent COVID-19. Each CDR3 is given with its conserved first and last residue. Each record gives: J gene, clone size, D gene, V gene, CDR3 DNA, CDR3 protein. A D gene is named only where the DNA matches it firmly. Clone size appears in some rows only: once, few, many, or a class for an expanded clone.

TRBJ1-1 | - | - | TRBV5-5 | TGTGCCAGCAGCCAACAAGAGTGGCGGGGATGGGCTGAAGCTTTCTTT | CASSQQEWRGWAEAFF
TRBJ2-3 | - | TRBD2 | TRBV29-1 | TGCAGCGTTGATGCCCTACTAGCGGGAGGCGATACGCAGTATTTT | CSVDALLAGGDTQYF
TRBJ1-1 | - | - | TRBV5-1 | TGCGCCAGCAGCTGGCACGAGATTGTTCGAGGGAGAGGTGTGAACACTGAAGCTTTCTTT | CASSWHEIVRGRGVNTEAFF
TRBJ2-7 | few | - | TRBV5-1 | TGCGCCAGCAGCTTGGAGGGGGGGACCCTGAGCTACGAGCAGTACTTC | CASSLEGGTLSYEQYF
TRBJ1-2 | - | TRBD1 | TRBV6-5 | TGTGCCAGCAGTCAGGGACAGGGGGTTCCGGTCTACACCTTC | CASSQGQGVPVYTF
TRBJ2-7 | once | TRBD2 | TRBV19 | TGTGCCAGTAGTATTCTAGCGGGAGACTACGAGCAGTACTTC | CASSILAGDYEQYF
TRBJ1-2 | - | TRBD1 | TRBV28 | TGTGCCAGCAGCCGCTATTCAGGGGGCTCTTCATATGGCTACACCTTC | CASSRYSGGSSYGYTF
TRBJ2-7 | - | - | TRBV5-4 | TGTGCCAGCGGAGGCAGGGGCTCAGGAACTTACGAGCAGTACTTC | CASGGRGSGTYEQYF
TRBJ2-1 | - | TRBD1 | TRBV13 | TGTGCCAGCAGCTCCGACAGGGGGACATACAATGAGCAGTTCTTC | CASSSDRGTYNEQFF
TRBJ1-3 | - | TRBD1 | TRBV5-4 | TGTGCCAGCAGCTCCGGACAGGCCTCTGGAAACACCATATATTTT | CASSSGQASGNTIYF
TRBJ1-3 | - | TRBD1 | TRBV28 | TGTGCCAGCAGTCCGGGGGGACAGGGGGCGCCTGGAAACACCATATATTTT | CASSPGGQGAPGNTIYF
TRBJ2-4 | - | - | TRBV4-1 | TGCGCCAGCAGCCAATCCCTGTCCCTAGCCAAAAACATTCAGTACTTC | CASSQSLSLAKNIQYF
TRBJ1-3 | - | - | TRBV30 | TGTGCCTGGAGTGGCCCCGCGGTGGCCATATATTTT | CAWSGPAVAIYF
TRBJ2-7 | - | - | TRBV14 | TGTGCCAGCAGGGGGGTGGGTGGACCAGGGGACGAGCAGTACTTC | CASRGVGGPGDEQYF
TRBJ2-1 | - | TRBD2 | TRBV3-1/TRBV3-2 | TGTGCCACCGGGCTAGCGGGAGGAGATGAGCAGTTCTTC | CATGLAGGDEQFF
TRBJ1-1 | - | - | TRBV7-3 | TGTGCCAGCAGCTTAACCCGGCGGGGGACGGGCACTGAAGCTTTCTTT | CASSLTRRGTGTEAFF
TRBJ1-5 | - | - | TRBV7-5 | TGTGTCAGAAGCCCCCCCCCAGGGGTCAGCAATCAGCCCCAGCATTTT | CVRSPPPGVSNQPQHF
TRBJ1-2 | - | TRBD1 | TRBV28 | TGTGCCAGCAGACAACAGGGGAGCTATGGCTACACCTTC | CASRQQGSYGYTF
TRBJ2-1 | - | TRBD2 | TRBV7-9 | TGTGCCAGCAGCTTAAGCCGGGAGGGGACGAATGAGCAGTTCTTC | CASSLSREGTNEQFF
TRBJ2-7 | once | - | TRBV6-2/TRBV6-3 | TGTGCCAGCAGCGACGTCACAGTCTTCCCTTTGTTGGAGCAGTACTTC | CASSDVTVFPLLEQYF
TRBJ1-1 | - | - | TRBV5-6 | TGTGCCAGCAGCTTGACGGGGTTTGAAGCTTTCTTT | CASSLTGFEAFF
TRBJ2-7 | - | TRBD1 | TRBV11-1 | TGTGCCAGCAGCTTCCGGACAGGAAGCTCCTCCGAGCAGTACTTC | CASSFRTGSSSEQYF
TRBJ1-2 | - | TRBD1 | TRBV5-1 | TGCGCCAGCAGCTTGGATGGACAGGGGACGGATGGCTACACCTTC | CASSLDGQGTDGYTF
TRBJ1-1 | once | TRBD1 | TRBV18 | TGTGCCAGCACCCCCTGGTCGACAGGGGGCGGCGGGGACACTGAAGCTTTCTTT | CASTPWSTGGGGDTEAFF
TRBJ2-1 | once | TRBD1 | TRBV5-1 | TGCGCCAGCAGCGGGGGACAGACCTACAATGAGCAGTTCTTC | CASSGGQTYNEQFF
TRBJ1-4 | - | TRBD1 | TRBV6-5 | TGTGCCAGCAGTCGCCCCCAGGGGGGTAAACTGTTTTTT | CASSRPQGGKLFF
TRBJ2-2 | - | - | TRBV7-3 | TGTGCCAGCAGCTTGGGGCCCCGTGGGACCGGGGAGCTGTTTTTT | CASSLGPRGTGELFF
TRBJ1-1 | - | - | TRBV29-1 | TGCAGCGGCCACTTTAGCACTGAAGCTTTCTTT | CSGHFSTEAFF
TRBJ1-2 | - | - | TRBV3-1/TRBV3-2 | TGTGCCAGCAGCCAAGGTCGGTTCTTGGGCTACACCTTC | CASSQGRFLGYTF
TRBJ2-3 | - | TRBD2 | TRBV24-1 | TGTGCCACCAGTGATTTTACTAGCGGGAGTAGAGATACGCAGTATTTT | CATSDFTSGSRDTQYF
TRBJ2-1 | - | TRBD2 | TRBV7-3 | TGTGCCAGCAGCATCTCTAGCGGGAGCACCAATGAGCAGTTCTTC | CASSISSGSTNEQFF
TRBJ1-2 | - | TRBD1 | TRBV4-1 | TGCGCCAGCAGCCATATAGGGGACAGGGGGCACGGCGCTCATGGCTACACCTTC | CASSHIGDRGHGAHGYTF
TRBJ1-1 | - | - | TRBV5-1 | TGCGCCAGCAGCTTGGTTCAGGGGCTTATGAACACTGAAGCTTTCTTT | CASSLVQGLMNTEAFF
TRBJ2-3 | - | TRBD2 | TRBV2 | TGTGCCAGCAGTGCGACTAGCGGGAGTATAATAGATACGCAGTATTTT | CASSATSGSIIDTQYF
TRBJ2-7 | - | TRBD2 | TRBV11-2 | TGTGCCAGCAGCCACCGCCCCAGCGGGAGGTTCCCCTACGAGCAGTACTTC | CASSHRPSGRFPYEQYF
TRBJ2-2 | - | TRBD1 | TRBV5-1 | TGCGCCAGCAGCTTGGACTCACAGGGGGTGTACACCGGGGAGCTGTTTTTT | CASSLDSQGVYTGELFF
TRBJ1-1 | - | - | TRBV9 | TGTGCCAGCAGCTCCTCACCTCGACGGGGCACTGAAGCTTTCTTT | CASSSSPRRGTEAFF
TRBJ1-5 | many | - | TRBV5-4 | TGTGCCAGCAGCCCCGGCGGGAATCAGCCCCAGCATTTT | CASSPGGNQPQHF
TRBJ2-7 | - | - | TRBV5-4 | TGTGCCAGCAGCATAAGCGGTTCCCCTTACGAGCAGTACTTC | CASSISGSPYEQYF
TRBJ2-3 | - | - | TRBV27 | TGTGCCAGCAGTTTAACGAGCCCGCCAGATACGCAGTATTTT | CASSLTSPPDTQYF
TRBJ2-7 | - | - | TRBV15 | TGTGCCACCAGCAGCACTGTGAGCTACGAGCAGTACTTC | CATSSTVSYEQYF
TRBJ1-4 | - | - | TRBV6-5 | TGTGCCAGCAGACCGACAGGTGGTTATGAAAAACTGTTTTTT | CASRPTGGYEKLFF
TRBJ2-5 | - | TRBD1 | TRBV28 | TGTGCCAGCAGTTCCCCTTCGGGACAGGGAGAAGAGACCCAGTACTTC | CASSSPSGQGEETQYF
TRBJ1-2 | - | TRBD1 | TRBV5-1 | TGCGCCAGCAGCCGGACAGGGGGTAATTATGGCTACACCTTC | CASSRTGGNYGYTF
TRBJ1-3 | - | - | TRBV9 | TGTGCCAGCAGCGTAGGTGGGGGGGCAAGCTCTGGAAACACCATATATTTT | CASSVGGGASSGNTIYF
TRBJ2-6 | - | TRBD1 | TRBV7-8 | TGTGCCAGCAGCGCCCGGGACAGGGCAGGATTTGGGGCCAACGTCCTGACTTTC | CASSARDRAGFGANVLTF
TRBJ2-7 | - | TRBD2 | TRBV12-5 | TGTGCTAGTGGGCCGTCCGGGACTAGTGGAGACTACGAGCAGTACTTC | CASGPSGTSGDYEQYF
TRBJ2-7 | - | - | TRBV20-1 | TGCAGTGCTAGACAGACCTACGAGCAGTACTTC | CSARQTYEQYF
TRBJ1-5 | - | TRBD1 | TRBV19 | TGTGCCAGTAGCTCCCCGGGACAGGGTGGCAATCAGCCCCAGCATTTT | CASSSPGQGGNQPQHF
TRBJ2-1 | - | - | TRBV5-1 | TGCGCCAGCAGCTTGGATCCCCTAGGGGGCAATGAGCAGTTCTTC | CASSLDPLGGNEQFF